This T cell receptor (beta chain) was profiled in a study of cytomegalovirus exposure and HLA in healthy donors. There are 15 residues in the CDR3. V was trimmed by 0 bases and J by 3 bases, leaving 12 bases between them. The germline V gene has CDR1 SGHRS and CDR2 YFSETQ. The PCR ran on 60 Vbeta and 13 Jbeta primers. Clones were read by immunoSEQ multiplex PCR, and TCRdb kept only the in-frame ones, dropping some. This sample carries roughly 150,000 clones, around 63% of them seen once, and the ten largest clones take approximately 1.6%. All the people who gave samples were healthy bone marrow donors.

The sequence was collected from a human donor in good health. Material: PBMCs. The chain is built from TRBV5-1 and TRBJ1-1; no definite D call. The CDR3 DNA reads TGCGCCAGCAGCTTGGAGATGGCCGCCGACACTGAAGCTTTCTTT. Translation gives CASSLEMAADTEAFF.